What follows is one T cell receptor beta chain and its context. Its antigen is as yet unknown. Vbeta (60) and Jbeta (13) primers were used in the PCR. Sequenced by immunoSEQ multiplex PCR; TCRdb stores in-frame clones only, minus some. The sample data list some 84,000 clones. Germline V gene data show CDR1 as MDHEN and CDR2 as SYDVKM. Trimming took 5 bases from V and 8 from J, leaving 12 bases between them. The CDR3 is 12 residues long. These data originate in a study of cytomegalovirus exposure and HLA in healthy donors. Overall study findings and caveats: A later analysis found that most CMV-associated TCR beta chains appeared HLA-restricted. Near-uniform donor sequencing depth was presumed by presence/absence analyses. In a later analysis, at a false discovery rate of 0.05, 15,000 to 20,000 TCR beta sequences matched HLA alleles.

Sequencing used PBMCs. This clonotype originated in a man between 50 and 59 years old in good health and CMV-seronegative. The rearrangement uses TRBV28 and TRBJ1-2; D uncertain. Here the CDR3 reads CASSNGQRGYTF. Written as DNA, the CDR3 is TGTGCCAGCAGTAATGGCCAGCGGGGCTACACCTTC.